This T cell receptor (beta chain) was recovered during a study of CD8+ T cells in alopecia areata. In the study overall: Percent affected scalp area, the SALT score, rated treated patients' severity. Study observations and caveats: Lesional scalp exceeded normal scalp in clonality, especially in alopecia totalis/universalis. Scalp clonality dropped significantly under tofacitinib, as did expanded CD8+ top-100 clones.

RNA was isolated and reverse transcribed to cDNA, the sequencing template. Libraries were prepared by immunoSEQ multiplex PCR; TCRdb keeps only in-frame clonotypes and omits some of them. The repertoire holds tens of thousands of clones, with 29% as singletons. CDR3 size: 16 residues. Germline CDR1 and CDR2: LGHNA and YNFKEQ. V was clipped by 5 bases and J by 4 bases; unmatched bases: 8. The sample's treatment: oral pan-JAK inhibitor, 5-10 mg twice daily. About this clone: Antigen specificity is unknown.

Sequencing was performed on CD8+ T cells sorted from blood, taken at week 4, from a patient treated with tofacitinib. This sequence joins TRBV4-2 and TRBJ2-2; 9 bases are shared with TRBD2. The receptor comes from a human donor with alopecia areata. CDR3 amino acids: CASSVAAGGLTGELFF. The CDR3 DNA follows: TGTGCCAGCAGCGTGGCGGCGGGAGGGCTCACCGGGGAGCTGTTTTTT.